This record looks at one TCR beta chain sequence and its context. Its specificity is unknown. The data were produced by immunoSEQ multiplex PCR, yet TCRdb's version contains in-frame clones alone and is incomplete. The repertoire consists of about 12,000 clones, with around 81% occurring once and the leading ten covering 4% to 5%. Trimming took 7 bases from V and 6 from J, leaving 16 bases between them. This CDR3 spans 14 amino acids. The germline V gene has CDR1 LNHDA and CDR2 SQIVND (reference sequence). These data belong to a study of tumor-infiltrating lymphocytes in localized non-small cell lung cancer. Overall study results and limits: Technical variation could not be separated from intratumor heterogeneity here. Not all patients were TCR sequenced, owing to tissue quantity.

Sequenced input: lung tumor tissue. The V gene is TRBV19, the J gene TRBJ1-5; D perhaps matches TRBD1 (6 bases). The source of this sequence is a human donor with non-small cell lung cancer. CDR3 nucleotide sequence: TGTGCCAGTAAACTCCTACAGGGAGGTCAGCCCCAGCATTTT. Protein product: CASKLLQGGQPQHF.